This TCR beta chain emerged from a study of blood T cell repertoires in COVID-19. This clone was observed a handful of times. The CDR3 contains 13 residues. V was cut by 4 bases and J by 5 bases, with 11 bases left in between. From germline, CDR1 is SNHLY and CDR2 FYNNEI. Profiled with immunoSEQ multiplex PCR; TCRdb holds only in-frame clones, not every one. Counted here are over 150,000 clones, approximately 82% occurring once; the ten biggest clones make up about 10%. The source material was peripheral blood. The gene calls are TRBV2 and TRBJ1-2; maybe TRBD1 (6 bases). This receptor was identified in a woman of 80 years or more with active or convalescent COVID-19. The CDR3 region has the DNA TGTGCCAGCAGTGCCGGGACATCGTATGGCTACACCTTC. This codes for CASSAGTSYGYTF.